Shown below are 25 T cell receptor beta chains from a single sample sequenced in a study of graft-versus-host responses after intestinal transplantation. This table comes from immunoSEQ multiplex PCR, and its TCRdb copy is limited to in-frame clones, with some not included. The sample holds about 54,000 clones; roughly 89% are singletons and the top ten take approximately 5.1%. Here the sequenced sample was PBMCs, taken roughly 660 days after intestinal transplant. Source of these receptors: a human patient who received an intestinal transplant, so some T cells may come from the graft donor.

The gene calls are TRBV30 and TRBJ2-6; D is uncertain. Germline V gives CDR1 GTSNPN, CDR2 SVGIG (reference sequence). The CDR3 consists of 18 residues. V was clipped by 2 bases and J by 1 base, with 18 bases between them. The CDR3, as DNA: TGTGCCTGGAGTTATAAGGTGGGCCTACGTTCTGGGGCCAACGTCCTGACTTTC. This sequence encodes CAWSYKVGLRSGANVLTF.

CDR3 DNA: TGTGCCAGCCAAGGGTCTGATGGCTACACCTTC. Amino acids: CASQGSDGYTF. The chain joins TRBV6-1 to TRBJ1-2; unclear D gene. The CDR3 has 11 residues. Trimming left V 8 bases short and J 6 bases short, with 10 bases between. Germline V gives CDR1 MNHNS, CDR2 SASEGT.

The V gene is TRBV4-2, the J gene TRBJ2-1; 9 bases map to TRBD2. Germline loops: CDR1 LGHNA, CDR2 YNFKEQ. The CDR3 spans 17 residues. Germline trimming cut 1 base from V and 4 bases from J; bases unmatched to any gene: 8. CDR3 coding DNA: TGTGCCAGCAGCCAAGGAGGGCGGGGGGGGTTATACAATGAGCAGTTCTTC. Translating it yields CASSQGGRGGLYNEQFF.

The rearrangement uses TRBV9 and TRBJ2-3, with TRBD2 matching over 9 bases. The germline CDR1 and CDR2 sequences are SGDLS and YYNGEE. V was clipped by 0 bases and J by 7 bases; unmatched bases: 9. The CDR3 loop spans 16 amino acids. CDR3 bases: TGTGCCAGCAGCGTAGGGATAGCGGGGGACCACAATACGCAGTATTTT. Protein: CASSVGIAGDHNTQYF.

This rearrangement joins TRBV5-6 to TRBJ2-3; D gene ambiguous. There are 12 residues in the CDR3. Germline values: CDR1 SGHDT, CDR2 YYEEEE. Deletions cut 2 bases from V and 2 bases from J, with 3 bases between. CDR3 nucleotides: TGTGCCAGCAGCTTCCCCACAGATACGCAGTATTTT. It encodes CASSFPTDTQYF.

The rearrangement joins TRBV7-9 to TRBJ2-1; weak D call: TRBD2 (6 bases). CDR1 is SEHNR, CDR2 FQNEAQ, per germline (reference sequence). The CDR3 consists of 15 residues. The V and J ends lost 1 base and 6 bases respectively, with 13 bases between them. CDR3 amino acids: CASSLVEGLINEQFF. For the CDR3, the DNA is TGTGCCAGCAGCTTAGTGGAGGGACTGATCAATGAGCAGTTCTTC.

The chain has TRBV10-3 and TRBJ1-5, with 7 bases matching TRBD1. This CDR3 spans 15 amino acids. V lost 6 bases and J lost 1; bases outside the gene matches: 6. Germline CDR1 is ENHRY and CDR2 is SYGVKD. The CDR3 loop is CAISVDRVSNQPQHF. The CDR3 DNA sequence: TGTGCCATCAGCGTAGACAGGGTAAGCAATCAGCCCCAGCATTTT.

In this sample, this clone turned up once. V usage is TRBV25-1 and J usage is TRBJ2-7; 9 bases map to TRBD1. The J segment lost 7 bases and the V segment lost 3 bases, leaving 16 bases of the junction unmatched. This CDR3 is 17 amino acids long. In germline, CDR1 is MGHDK, CDR2 SYGVNS. The CDR3 reads CASSEPPRTGVGGEQYF. CDR3 nucleotide sequence: TGTGCCAGCAGTGAGCCCCCCCGGACAGGGGTCGGGGGAGAGCAGTACTTC.

The chain joins TRBV5-1 to TRBJ2-1; 9 positions agree with TRBD2. Germline V gives CDR1 SGHRS, CDR2 YFSETQ. Trimming took 0 bases from V and 3 from J; bases not matched to a gene: 4. This CDR3 region has 16 residues. The CDR3 coding sequence is TGCGCCAGCAGCTTGGTTAGCGGGGGCCACTACAATGAGCAGTTCTTC. Protein product: CASSLVSGGHYNEQFF.

V and J are TRBV5-1 and TRBJ2-3, with TRBD2 matching over 13 bases. This CDR3 spans 18 amino acids. With V trimmed by 1 base and J by 0 bases, 5 bases remained unmatched. Germline CDR1 and CDR2: SGHRS and YFSETQ. The CDR3 loop is CASSLTSGGVTSTDTQYF. The CDR3 coding sequence is TGCGCCAGCAGCTTGACTAGCGGGGGGGTAACTAGCACAGATACGCAGTATTTT.

V is TRBV10-2 and J is TRBJ2-3; 7 bases match TRBD1. Germline V lookup: CDR1 WSHSY, CDR2 SAAADI. This CDR3 comprises 16 residues. Trimming at V came to 8 bases and at J to 3 bases, leaving 14 bases not matched to a gene. The CDR3 is CASWSPGDRVTDTQYF. CDR3 coding DNA: TGCGCCAGCTGGAGCCCCGGAGACAGGGTTACAGATACGCAGTATTTT.

The chain couples TRBV11-2 to TRBJ1-3; D remains unclear. The CDR3 runs to 20 residues. Germline V CDR1 and CDR2: SGHAT, FQNNGV. Between the trimmed V and J ends, which lost 0 bases and 0 bases, there was a span of 21 bases. CDR3 in DNA: TGTGCCAGCAGCTTAGAAGGTCTGAGGGCAGGTGTCGCCTCTGGAAACACCATATATTTT. Translating it yields CASSLEGLRAGVASGNTIYF.

The V and J genes are TRBV27 and TRBJ2-7; 9 nucleotides match TRBD1. The CDR3 length is 12 residues. Germline V gene sequence: CDR1 MNHEY, CDR2 SMNVEV (reference sequence). Trimming took 4 bases from V and 11 from J; bases not matched to a gene: 6. The DNA of the CDR3 is TGTGCCAGCAGTTCGGGACAGGGAAGGGAGTACTTC. This sequence encodes CASSSGQGREYF.

The chain has TRBV7-2 and TRBJ2-7; a weak D match, TRBD1 (6 bases). CDR1 and CDR2 (germline): SGHTA, FQGNSA. This CDR3 spans 16 amino acids. With 4 bases removed from V and 3 bases from J, the gap between germline ends came to 19 bases. CDR3 in amino acids: CASSSAQGERVYEQYF. Written as DNA, the CDR3 is TGTGCCAGCAGCTCAGCACAGGGTGAGAGGGTCTACGAGCAGTACTTC.

The V and J genes are TRBV7-2 and TRBJ1-5, with D possibly TRBD1 on 5 matching bases. The V gene's germline CDR1 is SGHTA and CDR2 FQGNSA. The CDR3 extends over 13 amino acids. The V end lost 3 bases, the J end lost 5 bases, and 8 bases lay between the germline ends. CDR3 nucleotide sequence: TGTGCCAGCAGCTTTCAACAGGATCAGCCCCAGCATTTT. As protein: CASSFQQDQPQHF.

V gene TRBV7-6 combines with J gene TRBJ2-1; 10 nucleotides agree with TRBD2. The CDR3 has 16 residues. From germline, CDR1 is SGHVS and CDR2 FNYEAQ. Trimming took 1 base from V and 4 from J; bases not matched to a gene: 4. CDR3 residues: CASSLEASGGYNEQFF. The CDR3 DNA follows: TGTGCCAGCAGCTTAGAGGCTAGCGGGGGATACAATGAGCAGTTCTTC. The full variable domain, in which reference TRBV7-6 and TRBJ2-1 provide the parts outside the CDR3, is GAGVSQSPRYKVTKRGQDVALRCDPISGHVSLYWYRQALGQGPEFLTYFNYEAQQDKSGLPNDRFSAERPEGSISTLTIQRTEQRDSAMYRCASSLEASGGYNEQFFGPGTRLTVL.

This clone appeared a few times. This chain uses TRBV29-1 with TRBJ1-6, with TRBD1 matching over 9 bases. The trim removed 8 bases at V and 10 bases at J, leaving 6 bases unmatched. Germline V gives CDR1 SQVTM, CDR2 ANQGSEA. The CDR3 runs 12 residues. The CDR3 is CSRDRERSPLHF. CDR3 nucleotide sequence: TGCAGCCGGGACAGGGAAAGATCACCCCTCCACTTT.

The rearrangement joins TRBV7-9 to TRBJ2-7; 7 bases fit TRBD1. With 3 bases clipped from V and 4 bases from J, the junction kept 9 bases outside the gene matches. The CDR3 loop spans 15 amino acids. The V gene's germline CDR1 is SEHNR and CDR2 FQNEAQ (reference sequence). CDR3: CASSLGTGVTYEQYF. Here the CDR3 DNA reads TGTGCCAGCAGCTTGGGTACAGGGGTCACGTACGAGCAGTACTTC. Combining the CDR3 with reference TRBV7-9 and TRBJ2-7 gives the whole variable domain DTGVSQNPRHKITKRGQNVTFRCDPISEHNRLYWYRQTLGQGPEFLTYFQNEAQLEKSRLLSDRFSAERPKGSFSTLEIQRTEQGDSAMYLCASSLGTGVTYEQYFGPGTRLTVT.

The rearrangement joins TRBV10-3 to TRBJ1-3; TRBD1 might be the D (5 bases). The CDR3 spans 19 residues. The V end lost 4 bases, the J end lost 2 bases, and 24 bases lay between the germline ends. Germline values: CDR1 ENHRY, CDR2 SYGVKD. The CDR3 nucleotides are TGTGCCATCAGTGCCAATTCCCCGGGGGGAGGCCTCACTGGAAACACCATATATTTT. Translation gives CAISANSPGGGLTGNTIYF.

The chain links TRBV9 to TRBJ1-2; D is unclear. This CDR3 spans 15 amino acids. The V and J ends lost 0 bases and 3 bases respectively, with 12 bases between them. The germline V gene has CDR1 SGDLS and CDR2 YYNGEE. As DNA, the CDR3 is TGTGCCAGCAGCGTAGGAGCCGAGCCGTACTATGGCTACACCTTC. Protein product: CASSVGAEPYYGYTF.

The V and J genes are TRBV19 and TRBJ2-2; D is unclear. CDR1 is LNHDA, CDR2 SQIVND, per germline (reference sequence). Trimming took off 3 bases at V and 6 bases at J, with 11 bases between the two ends. There are 14 residues in the CDR3. CDR3 protein: CASSIGGNAGELFF. In nucleotides, the CDR3 is TGTGCCAGTAGTATCGGCGGCAATGCCGGGGAGCTGTTTTTT.

The rearrangement joins TRBV5-1 to TRBJ2-2; D might be TRBD1 (6 bases). The CDR3 sequence is 16 residues long. Trimming left V 4 bases short and J 1 base short, with 14 bases between. Germline lookup yields CDR1 SGHRS and CDR2 YFSETQ. The CDR3 DNA reads as TGCGCCAGCAGCAAGGCAGCAGGGGTGAACACCGGGGAGCTGTTTTTT. Amino acids: CASSKAAGVNTGELFF.

This clone was seen more than once but under ten times. The chain recombines TRBV10-1 with TRBJ2-3; D uncertain. Germline-derived CDR1 and CDR2 are WNHNN and SYGVQD (reference sequence). Trimming took off 0 bases at V and 6 bases at J, with 10 bases between the two ends. The CDR3 spans 14 residues. The CDR3 DNA is TGCGCCAGCAGTGAGTCGATGGGGATCGATACGCAGTATTTT. It yields the protein CASSESMGIDTQYF.

The chain is built from TRBV7-9 and TRBJ2-7; 9 bases fit TRBD1. The germline gives CDR1 SEHNR, CDR2 FQNEAQ (reference sequence). V lost 5 bases and J lost 7; bases outside the gene matches: 9. CDR3 length: 14 amino acids. The CDR3 DNA reads TGTGCCAGCAGCAAAGGGACAGGGATGGGGGAGCAGTACTTC. Translated: CASSKGTGMGEQYF.

The chain carries TRBV5-1 and TRBJ1-1, with a tentative D call TRBD1 (5 bases). Trimming took off 4 bases at V and 5 bases at J, with 12 bases between the two ends. The CDR3 runs 13 residues. Germline CDR1 reads SGHRS; CDR2 reads YFSETQ. The CDR3, as DNA: TGCGCCAGCAGCCAGGGAGGAGGGACTGAAGCTTTCTTT. This gives the protein CASSQGGGTEAFF.